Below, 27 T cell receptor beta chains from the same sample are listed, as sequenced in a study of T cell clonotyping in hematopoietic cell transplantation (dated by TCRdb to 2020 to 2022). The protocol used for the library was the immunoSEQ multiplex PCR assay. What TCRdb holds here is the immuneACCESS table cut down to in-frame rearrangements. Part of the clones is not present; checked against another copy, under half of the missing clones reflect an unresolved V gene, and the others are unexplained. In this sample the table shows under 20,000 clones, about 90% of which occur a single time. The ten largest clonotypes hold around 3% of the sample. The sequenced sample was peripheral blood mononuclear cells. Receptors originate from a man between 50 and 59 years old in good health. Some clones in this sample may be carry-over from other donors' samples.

The CDR3 region is CASSSGVSPLHF. CDR3 DNA: TGTGCCAGCAGCTCGGGGGTTTCACCCCTCCACTTT. The chain uses TRBV5-4 and TRBJ1-6; D is possibly TRBD1 (5 bases). This CDR3 spans 12 amino acids. V lost 3 bases and J lost 9, with 7 bases in between. Germline assignment: CDR1 SGHNT and CDR2 YYREEE (reference sequence). The full variable domain, completed using reference TRBV5-4 and TRBJ1-6, is ETGVTQSPTHLIKTRGQQVTLRCSSQSGHNTVSWYQQALGQGPQFIFQYYREEENGRGNFPPRFSGLQFPNYSSELNVNALELDDSALYLCASSSGVSPLHFGNGTRLTVT.

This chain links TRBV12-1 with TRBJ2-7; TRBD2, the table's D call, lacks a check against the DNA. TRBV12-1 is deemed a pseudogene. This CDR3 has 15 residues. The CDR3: CASSITPGKNYEQYF. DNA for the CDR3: TGTGCCAGCAGCATCACACCGGGGAAGAACTACGAGCAGTACTTC.

The CDR3 DNA reads as TGCGCCAGCAGCTCGGAGGGATCCTATGGCTACACCTTC. Amino acid sequence: CASSSEGSYGYTF. V usage is TRBV5-1 and J usage is TRBJ1-2; D is ambiguous. This CDR3 is 13 amino acids long. From germline, CDR1 is SGHRS and CDR2 YFSETQ. V lost 3 bases to trimming and J lost 4 bases, with 10 bases between them. The full variable domain, its missing parts supplied by reference TRBV5-1 and TRBJ1-2, is KAGVTQTPRYLIKTRGQQVTLSCSPISGHRSVSWYQQTPGQGLQFLFEYFSETQRNKGNFPGRFSGRQFSNSRSEMNVSTLELGDSALYLCASSSEGSYGYTFGSGTRLTVV.

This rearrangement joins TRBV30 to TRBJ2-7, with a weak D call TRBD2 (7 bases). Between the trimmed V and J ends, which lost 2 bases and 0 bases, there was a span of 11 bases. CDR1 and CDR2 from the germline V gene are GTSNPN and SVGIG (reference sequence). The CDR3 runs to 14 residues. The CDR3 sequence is CAWSRGGSSYEQYF. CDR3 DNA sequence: TGTGCCTGGAGTAGGGGGGGGAGCTCCTACGAGCAGTACTTC.

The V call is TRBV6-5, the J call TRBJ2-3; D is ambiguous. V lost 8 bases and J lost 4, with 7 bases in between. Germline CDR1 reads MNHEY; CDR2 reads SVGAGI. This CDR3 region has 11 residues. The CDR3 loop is CASQRSDTQYF. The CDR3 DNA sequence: TGTGCCAGCCAGAGGTCAGATACGCAGTATTTT.

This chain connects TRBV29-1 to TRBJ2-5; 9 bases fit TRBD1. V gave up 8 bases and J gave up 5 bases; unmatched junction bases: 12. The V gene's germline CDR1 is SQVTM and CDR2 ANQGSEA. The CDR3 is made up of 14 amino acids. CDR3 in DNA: TGCAGCCTTTGGACCCCGGACAGGGGTGAGACCCAGTACTTC. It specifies CSLWTPDRGETQYF.

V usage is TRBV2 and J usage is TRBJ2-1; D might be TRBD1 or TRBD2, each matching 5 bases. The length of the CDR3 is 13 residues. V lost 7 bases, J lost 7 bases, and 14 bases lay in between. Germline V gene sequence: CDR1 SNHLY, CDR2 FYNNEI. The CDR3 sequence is CASMAVEGNEQFF. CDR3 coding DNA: TGTGCCAGCATGGCTGTTGAGGGGAATGAGCAGTTCTTC.

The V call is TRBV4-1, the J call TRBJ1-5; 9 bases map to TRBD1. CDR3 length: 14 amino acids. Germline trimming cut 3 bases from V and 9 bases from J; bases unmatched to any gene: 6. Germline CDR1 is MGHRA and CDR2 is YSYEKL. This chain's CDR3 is CASSQPGQGRPQHF. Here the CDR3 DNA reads TGCGCCAGCAGCCAGCCGGGACAGGGCCGGCCCCAGCATTTT.

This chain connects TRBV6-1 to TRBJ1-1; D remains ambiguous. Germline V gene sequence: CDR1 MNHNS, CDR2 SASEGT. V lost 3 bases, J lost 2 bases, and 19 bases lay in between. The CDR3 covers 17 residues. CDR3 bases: TGTGCCAGCAGTGACCGTACCCTCGGGCCGCGTAACACTGAAGCTTTCTTT. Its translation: CASSDRTLGPRNTEAFF.

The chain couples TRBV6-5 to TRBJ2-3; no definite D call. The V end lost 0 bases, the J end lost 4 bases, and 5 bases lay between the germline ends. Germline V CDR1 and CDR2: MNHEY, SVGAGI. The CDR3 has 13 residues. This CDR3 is CASSYSWSDTQYF. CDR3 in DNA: TGTGCCAGCAGTTACTCGTGGTCAGATACGCAGTATTTT.

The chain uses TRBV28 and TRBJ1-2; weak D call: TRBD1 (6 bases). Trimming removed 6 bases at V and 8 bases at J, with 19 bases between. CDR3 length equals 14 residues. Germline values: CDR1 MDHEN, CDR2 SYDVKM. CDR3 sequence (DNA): TGTGCCAGCAGACGAGGGGGGGCAGCTGGGGGCTACACCTTC. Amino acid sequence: CASRRGGAAGGYTF.

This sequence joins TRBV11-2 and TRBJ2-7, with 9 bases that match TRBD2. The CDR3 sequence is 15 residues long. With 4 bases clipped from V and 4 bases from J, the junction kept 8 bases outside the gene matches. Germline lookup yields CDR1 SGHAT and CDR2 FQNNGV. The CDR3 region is CASSSNSGRRYEQYF. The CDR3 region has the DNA TGTGCCAGCAGCTCTAATAGCGGGAGAAGGTACGAGCAGTACTTC.

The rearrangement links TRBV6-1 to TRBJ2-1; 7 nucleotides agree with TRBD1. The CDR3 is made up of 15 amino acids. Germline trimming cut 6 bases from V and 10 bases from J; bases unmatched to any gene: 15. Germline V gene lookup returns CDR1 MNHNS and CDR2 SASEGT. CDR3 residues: CASRPDRALRREQFF. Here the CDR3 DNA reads TGTGCCAGCAGGCCCGACAGGGCCTTAAGAAGGGAGCAGTTCTTC.

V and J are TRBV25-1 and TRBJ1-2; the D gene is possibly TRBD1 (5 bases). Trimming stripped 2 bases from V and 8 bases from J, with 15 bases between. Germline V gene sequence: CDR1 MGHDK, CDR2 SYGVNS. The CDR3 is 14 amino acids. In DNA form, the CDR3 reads TGTGCCAGCAGTGAACAGGGTCCCTTGAAGGGCTACACCTTC. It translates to CASSEQGPLKGYTF.

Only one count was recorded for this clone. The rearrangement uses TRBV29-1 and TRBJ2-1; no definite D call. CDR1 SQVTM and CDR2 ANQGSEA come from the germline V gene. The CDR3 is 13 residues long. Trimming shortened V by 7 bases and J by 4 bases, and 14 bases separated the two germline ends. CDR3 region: CSAERRNYNEQFF. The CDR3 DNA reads TGCAGCGCTGAGAGACGGAATTACAATGAGCAGTTCTTC.

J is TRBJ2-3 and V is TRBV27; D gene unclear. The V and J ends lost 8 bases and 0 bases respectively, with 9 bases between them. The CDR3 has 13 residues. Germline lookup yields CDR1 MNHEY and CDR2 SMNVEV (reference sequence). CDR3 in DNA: TGTGCCAGCCGTTACGGTAGCACAGATACGCAGTATTTT. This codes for CASRYGSTDTQYF.

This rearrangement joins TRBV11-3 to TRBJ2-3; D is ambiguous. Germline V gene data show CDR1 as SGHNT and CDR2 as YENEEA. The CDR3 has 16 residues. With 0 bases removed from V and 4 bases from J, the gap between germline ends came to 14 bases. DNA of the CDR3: TGTGCCAGCAGCTTAGAGGGGATTGGAGAGGCAGATACGCAGTATTTT. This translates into CASSLEGIGEADTQYF.

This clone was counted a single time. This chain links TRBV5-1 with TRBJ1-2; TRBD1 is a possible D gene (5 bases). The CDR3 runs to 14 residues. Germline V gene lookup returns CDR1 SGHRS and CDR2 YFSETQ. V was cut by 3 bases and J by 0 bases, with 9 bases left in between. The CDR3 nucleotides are TGCGCCAGCAGCTGGGACGGAGCTAACTATGGCTACACCTTC. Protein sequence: CASSWDGANYGYTF.

The DNA of the CDR3 is TGCGCCAGCAGCTTGGCGCAACAGGCCAGAAGCACAGATACGCAGTATTTT. It specifies CASSLAQQARSTDTQYF. The chain uses TRBV5-1 and TRBJ2-3; TRBD1 is a possible D gene (5 bases). V lost 0 bases, J lost 0 bases, and 14 bases lay in between. The CDR3 covers 17 residues. From germline, CDR1 is SGHRS and CDR2 YFSETQ. Combining the CDR3 with reference TRBV5-1 and TRBJ2-3 gives the whole variable domain KAGVTQTPRYLIKTRGQQVTLSCSPISGHRSVSWYQQTPGQGLQFLFEYFSETQRNKGNFPGRFSGRQFSNSRSEMNVSTLELGDSALYLCASSLAQQARSTDTQYFGPGTRLTVL.

Written as DNA, the CDR3 is TGTGCCAGCAGTGGGGGACTAGAGGGAGATACGCAGTATTTT. Amino acid sequence: CASSGGLEGDTQYF. The rearrangement links TRBV6-4 to TRBJ2-3, with 8 bases identical to TRBD2. CDR1 MRHNA and CDR2 SNTAGT come from the germline V gene. This CDR3 comprises 14 residues. Germline trimming cut 4 bases from V and 5 bases from J; bases unmatched to any gene: 5.

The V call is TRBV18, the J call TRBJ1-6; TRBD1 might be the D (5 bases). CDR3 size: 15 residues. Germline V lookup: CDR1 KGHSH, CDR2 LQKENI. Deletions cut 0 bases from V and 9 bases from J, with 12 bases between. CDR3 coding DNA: TGTGCCAGCTCACCACCGGGCAGGGTGGGTTCACCCCTCCACTTT. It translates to CASSPPGRVGSPLHF.

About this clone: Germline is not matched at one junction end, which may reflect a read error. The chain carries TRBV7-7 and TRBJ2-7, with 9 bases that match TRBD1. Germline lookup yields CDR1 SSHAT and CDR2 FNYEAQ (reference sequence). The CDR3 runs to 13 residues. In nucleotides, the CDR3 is TGTGCTAGCAGTCGGGACAGGGCTAACGAGCAGTACTTC. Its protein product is CASSRDRANEQYF.

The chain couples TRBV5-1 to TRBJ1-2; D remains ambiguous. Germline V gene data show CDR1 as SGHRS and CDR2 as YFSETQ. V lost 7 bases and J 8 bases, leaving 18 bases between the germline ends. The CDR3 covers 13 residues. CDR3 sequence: CASPDPNSGGYTF. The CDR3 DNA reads TGCGCCAGCCCCGACCCTAACTCGGGAGGCTACACCTTC.

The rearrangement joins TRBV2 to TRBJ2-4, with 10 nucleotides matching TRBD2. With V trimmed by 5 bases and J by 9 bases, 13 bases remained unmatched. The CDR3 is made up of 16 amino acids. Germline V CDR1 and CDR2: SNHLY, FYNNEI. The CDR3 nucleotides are TGTGCCAGCAGTTTTGACCTAGCGGGGGTGTCGGGCATTCAGTACTTC. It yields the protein CASSFDLAGVSGIQYF.

CDR3: CASSVGLLAGEQYF. As DNA, the CDR3 is TGTGCCAGCAGCGTGGGACTTCTAGCGGGAGAGCAGTACTTC. V is TRBV9 and J is TRBJ2-7, with 9 bases fitting TRBD2. The germline CDR1 and CDR2 sequences are SGDLS and YYNGEE. V shed 2 bases and J 7 bases; nucleotides not matched to a gene: 7. The CDR3 loop spans 14 amino acids. The full variable domain, completed using reference TRBV9 and TRBJ2-7, is DSGVTQTPKHLITATGQRVTLRCSPRSGDLSVYWYQQSLDQGLQFLIQYYNGEERAKGNILERFSAQQFPDLHSELNLSSLELGDSALYFCASSVGLLAGEQYFGPGTRLTVT.

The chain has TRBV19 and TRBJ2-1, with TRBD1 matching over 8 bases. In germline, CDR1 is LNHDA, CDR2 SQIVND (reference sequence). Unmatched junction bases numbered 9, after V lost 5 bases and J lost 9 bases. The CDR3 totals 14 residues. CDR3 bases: TGTGCCAGTAGTGGCAGGACAGGGAATTTTGAGCAGTTCTTC. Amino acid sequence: CASSGRTGNFEQFF.

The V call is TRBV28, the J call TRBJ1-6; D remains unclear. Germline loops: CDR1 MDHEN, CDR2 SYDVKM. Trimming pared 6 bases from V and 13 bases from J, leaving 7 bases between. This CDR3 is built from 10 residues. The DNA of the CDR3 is TGTGCCAGCAGCTTTGGTCCCCTCCACTTT. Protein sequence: CASSFGPLHF.